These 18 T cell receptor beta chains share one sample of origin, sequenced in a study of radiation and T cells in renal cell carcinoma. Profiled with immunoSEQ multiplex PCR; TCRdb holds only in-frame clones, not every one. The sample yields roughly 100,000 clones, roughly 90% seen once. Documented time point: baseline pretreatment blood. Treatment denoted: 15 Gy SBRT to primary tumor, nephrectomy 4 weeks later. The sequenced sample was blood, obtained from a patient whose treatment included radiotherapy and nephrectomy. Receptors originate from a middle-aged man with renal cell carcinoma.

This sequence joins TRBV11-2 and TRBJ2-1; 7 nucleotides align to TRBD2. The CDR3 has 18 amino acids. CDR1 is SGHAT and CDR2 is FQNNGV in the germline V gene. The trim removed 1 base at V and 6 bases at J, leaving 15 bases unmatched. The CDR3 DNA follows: TGTGCCAGCAGCTTAGGCCCGACTAGCCGTAGGGTGGGCAATGAGCAGTTCTTC. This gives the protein CASSLGPTSRRVGNEQFF. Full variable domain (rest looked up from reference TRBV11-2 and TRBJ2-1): EAGVAQSPRYKIIEKRQSVAFWCNPISGHATLYWYQQILGQGPKLLIQFQNNGVVDDSQLPKDRFSAERLKGVDSTLKIQPAKLEDSAVYLCASSLGPTSRRVGNEQFFGPGTRLTVL.

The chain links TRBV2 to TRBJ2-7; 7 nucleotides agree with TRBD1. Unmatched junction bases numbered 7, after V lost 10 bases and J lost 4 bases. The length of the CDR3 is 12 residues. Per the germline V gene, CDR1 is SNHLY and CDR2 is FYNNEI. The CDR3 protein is CATRDRAYEQYF. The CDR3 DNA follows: TGTGCCACCCGGGACAGAGCTTACGAGCAGTACTTC.

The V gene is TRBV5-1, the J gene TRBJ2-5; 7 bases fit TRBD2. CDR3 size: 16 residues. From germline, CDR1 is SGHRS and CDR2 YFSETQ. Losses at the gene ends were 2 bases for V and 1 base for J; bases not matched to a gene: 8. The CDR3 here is CASSFLSGASQETQYF. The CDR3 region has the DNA TGCGCCAGCAGCTTCTTAAGCGGGGCGTCCCAAGAGACCCAGTACTTC.

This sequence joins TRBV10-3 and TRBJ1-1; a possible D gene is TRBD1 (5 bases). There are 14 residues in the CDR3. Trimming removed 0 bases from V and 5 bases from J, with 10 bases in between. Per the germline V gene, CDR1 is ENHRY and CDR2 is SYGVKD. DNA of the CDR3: TGTGCCATCAGTGAGTCCACAGGAAGTACTGAAGCTTTCTTT. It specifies CAISESTGSTEAFF.

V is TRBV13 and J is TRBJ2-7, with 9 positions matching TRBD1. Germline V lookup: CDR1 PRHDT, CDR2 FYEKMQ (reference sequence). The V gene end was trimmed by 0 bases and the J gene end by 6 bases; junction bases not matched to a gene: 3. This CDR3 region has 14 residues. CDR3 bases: TGTGCCAGCAGCTTAGGACAGGGGGCGTTCGAGCAGTACTTC. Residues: CASSLGQGAFEQYF.

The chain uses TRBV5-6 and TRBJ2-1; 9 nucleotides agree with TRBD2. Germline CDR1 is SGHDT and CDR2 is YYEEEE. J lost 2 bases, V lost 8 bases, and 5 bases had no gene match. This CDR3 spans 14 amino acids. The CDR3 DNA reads TGTGCCAGTTCCCTAGCGGGGCCCTACAATGAGCAGTTCTTC. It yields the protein CASSLAGPYNEQFF. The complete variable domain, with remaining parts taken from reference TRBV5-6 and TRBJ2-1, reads DAGVTQSPTHLIKTRGQQVTLRCSPKSGHDTVSWYQQALGQGPQFIFQYYEEEERQRGNFPDRFSGHQFPNYSSELNVNALLLGDSALYLCASSLAGPYNEQFFGPGTRLTVL.

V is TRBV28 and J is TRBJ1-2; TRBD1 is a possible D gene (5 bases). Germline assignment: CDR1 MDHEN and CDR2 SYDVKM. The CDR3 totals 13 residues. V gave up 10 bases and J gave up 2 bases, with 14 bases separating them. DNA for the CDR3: TGTGCCACCTCCTTTAGGGGCAACTATGGCTACACCTTC. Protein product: CATSFRGNYGYTF.

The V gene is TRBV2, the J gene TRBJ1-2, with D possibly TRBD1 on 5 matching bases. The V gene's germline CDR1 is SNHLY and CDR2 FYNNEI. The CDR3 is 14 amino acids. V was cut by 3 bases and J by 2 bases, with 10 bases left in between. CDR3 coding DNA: TGTGCCAGCAGTGATTCACAGGTGAACTATGGCTACACCTTC. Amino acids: CASSDSQVNYGYTF.

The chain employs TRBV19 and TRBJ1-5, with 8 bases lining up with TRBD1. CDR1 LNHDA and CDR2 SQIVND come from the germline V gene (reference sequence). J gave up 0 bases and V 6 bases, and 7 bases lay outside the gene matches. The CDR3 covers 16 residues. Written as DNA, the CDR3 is TGTGCCAGTAGCGCCTTCGGGACAGGTAGCAATCAGCCCCAGCATTTT. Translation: CASSAFGTGSNQPQHF.

The DNA for the CDR3 is TGCAGCGCCCACGATCAAGAGACCCAGTACTTC. It encodes CSAHDQETQYF. The chain joins TRBV29-1 to TRBJ2-5; D is undetermined. CDR1 is SQVTM, CDR2 ANQGSEA, per germline. V shed 7 bases and J shed 2 bases, with 8 bases lying between them. The CDR3 contains 11 residues.

CDR3 amino acids: CASSVDLGGDTEAFF. For the CDR3, the DNA is TGTGCCAGCAGCGTAGATCTGGGAGGGGACACTGAAGCTTTCTTT. This sequence joins TRBV9 and TRBJ1-1, with a tentative D call TRBD1 (5 bases). V gave up 0 bases and J gave up 3 bases, with 12 bases separating them. The CDR3 contains 15 residues. The germline CDR1 and CDR2 sequences are SGDLS and YYNGEE.

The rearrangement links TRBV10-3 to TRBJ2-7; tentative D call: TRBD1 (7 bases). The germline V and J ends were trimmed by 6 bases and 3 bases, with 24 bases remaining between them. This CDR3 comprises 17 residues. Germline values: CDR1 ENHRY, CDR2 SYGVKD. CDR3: CAISGGAGPGGNYEQYF. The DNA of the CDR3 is TGTGCCATCAGCGGGGGTGCGGGCCCAGGGGGGAACTACGAGCAGTACTTC.

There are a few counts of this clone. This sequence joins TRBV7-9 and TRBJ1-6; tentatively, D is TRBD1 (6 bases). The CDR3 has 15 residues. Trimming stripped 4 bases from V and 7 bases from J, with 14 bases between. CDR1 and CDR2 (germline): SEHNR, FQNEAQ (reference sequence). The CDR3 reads CASSSLRGGNSPLHF. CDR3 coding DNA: TGTGCCAGCAGCTCGTTAAGGGGGGGAAATTCACCCCTCCACTTT.

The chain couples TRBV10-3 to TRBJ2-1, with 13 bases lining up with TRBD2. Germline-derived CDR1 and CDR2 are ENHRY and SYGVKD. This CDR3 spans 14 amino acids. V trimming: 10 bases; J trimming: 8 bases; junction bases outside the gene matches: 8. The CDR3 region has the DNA TGTGCCACTCTGACTAGCGGGAGGAGGGATGAGCAGTTCTTC. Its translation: CATLTSGRRDEQFF.

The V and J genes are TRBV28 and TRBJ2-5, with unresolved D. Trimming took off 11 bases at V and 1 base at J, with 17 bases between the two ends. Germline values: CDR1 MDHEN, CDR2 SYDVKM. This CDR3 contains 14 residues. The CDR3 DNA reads TGTGCCTCCGGAACAGTCGGGCCCCAAGAGACCCAGTACTTC. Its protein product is CASGTVGPQETQYF.

CDR3 DNA: TGCAGTCTCGGGGGGCCAGAGACCCAGTACTTC. Translation gives CSLGGPETQYF. The chain recombines TRBV29-1 with TRBJ2-5, with TRBD2 as a possible D gene (7 bases). Looked up from germline, CDR1 is SQVTM and CDR2 is ANQGSEA. The CDR3 consists of 11 residues.

The CDR3 loop is CASSANQVKGTEAFF. The CDR3 DNA is TGTGCCAGCAGCGCCAATCAGGTGAAGGGAACTGAAGCTTTCTTT. The chain couples TRBV7-2 to TRBJ1-1; D uncertain. The CDR3 is 15 amino acids. Germline V gives CDR1 SGHTA, CDR2 FQGNSA. V was pared by 5 bases and J by 5 bases, with 18 bases between.

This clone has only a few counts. CDR3 sequence: CASTLGTSGYNEQFF. The CDR3, as DNA: TGTGCCAGCACCCTTGGGACTAGCGGATACAATGAGCAGTTCTTC. The genes are TRBV7-9 and TRBJ2-1, with TRBD2 matching 11 bases. Germline trimming cut 7 bases from V and 4 bases from J; bases unmatched to any gene: 6. Germline CDR1 is SEHNR and CDR2 is FQNEAQ (reference sequence). The length of the CDR3 is 15 residues.